Listed here are 25 T cell receptor beta chains from one sample, sequenced in a study of cytomegalovirus exposure and HLA in healthy donors. Generated by immunoSEQ multiplex PCR, the TCRdb table keeps only in-frame clones and is missing some. The data show 150,000 to 200,000 clones, about 80% seen once. Specimen: PBMCs. The origin of the receptors is a woman between 18 and 30 years old in good health and CMV-seropositive.

This clone has a single count. The chain couples TRBV7-9 to TRBJ1-1, with TRBD1 matching 7 bases. Germline V gene data show CDR1 as SEHNR and CDR2 as FQNEAQ (reference sequence). V was clipped by 5 bases and J by 0 bases; unmatched bases: 3. The CDR3 is 14 amino acids. The CDR3 region is CASSRQGVNTEAFF. In nucleotides, the CDR3 is TGTGCCAGCAGCCGACAGGGAGTGAACACTGAAGCTTTCTTT.

The gene calls are TRBV7-6 and TRBJ2-1; TRBD1 matches 7 bases. V lost 3 bases to trimming and J lost 1 base; unmatched junction nucleotides: 0. Germline V CDR1 and CDR2: SGHVS, FNYEAQ. The CDR3 is 14 residues long. The CDR3 DNA reads TGTGCCAGCAGCTTGACAGGGTCCTACAATGAGCAGTTCTTC. It yields the protein CASSLTGSYNEQFF.

This chain connects TRBV5-1 to TRBJ1-6; D is unclear. CDR1 and CDR2 from the germline V gene are SGHRS and YFSETQ. The ends were cut back, 4 bases at V and 4 bases at J, with 15 bases in the middle. CDR3 size: 16 residues. The CDR3 DNA sequence: TGCGCCAGCAGCCTTTTCTCGACACGTTATAATTCACCCCTCCACTTT. Protein product: CASSLFSTRYNSPLHF.

The genes are TRBV5-1 and TRBJ2-5, with D hard to call. CDR3 size: 14 residues. Germline-derived CDR1 and CDR2 are SGHRS and YFSETQ. V was clipped by 0 bases and J by 2 bases, with 8 bases between them. The CDR3 DNA is TGCGCCAGCAGCTTGGTGTCAGTACAAGAGACCCAGTACTTC. It yields the protein CASSLVSVQETQYF. The full variable domain, in which reference TRBV5-1 and TRBJ2-5 provide the parts outside the CDR3, is KAGVTQTPRYLIKTRGQQVTLSCSPISGHRSVSWYQQTPGQGLQFLFEYFSETQRNKGNFPGRFSGRQFSNSRSEMNVSTLELGDSALYLCASSLVSVQETQYFGPGTRLLVL.

The V gene is TRBV19, the J gene TRBJ2-7; 9 nucleotides align to TRBD2. This CDR3 is built from 15 residues. V lost 5 bases and J lost 6; bases outside the gene matches: 11. CDR1 LNHDA and CDR2 SQIVND come from the germline V gene (reference sequence). CDR3 amino acids: CASSASGGPTGEQYF. CDR3 bases: TGTGCCAGTAGTGCCAGCGGGGGGCCAACGGGCGAGCAGTACTTC.

The chain recombines TRBV5-4 with TRBJ2-5, with D maybe TRBD1 (6 bases). Between the trimmed V and J ends, which lost 4 bases and 5 bases, there was a span of 21 bases. CDR3 length: 16 amino acids. Germline assignment: CDR1 SGHNT and CDR2 YYREEE (reference sequence). The CDR3 DNA sequence: TGTGCCAGCAGCCGCCTGGACGACATAAGGGGGGAGACCCAGTACTTC. Translated: CASSRLDDIRGETQYF.

CDR3 sequence: CASGGGSIYGYTF. CDR3 coding DNA: TGTGCCAGCGGGGGCGGGTCTATCTATGGCTACACCTTC. The rearrangement links TRBV28 to TRBJ1-2; tentative D call: TRBD1 (6 bases). The germline gives CDR1 MDHEN, CDR2 SYDVKM. CDR3 size: 13 residues. Trimming shortened V by 8 bases and J by 4 bases, and 14 bases separated the two germline ends.

The rearrangement uses TRBV7-9 and TRBJ2-1; D may be TRBD2 (6 bases). Trimming stripped 0 bases from V and 2 bases from J, with 11 bases between. CDR3 length equals 16 residues. Germline V gene sequence: CDR1 SEHNR, CDR2 FQNEAQ (reference sequence). CDR3 sequence (DNA): TGTGCCAGCAGCTTAGCGCGGGGAGGCGCCTACAATGAGCAGTTCTTC. Amino acids: CASSLARGGAYNEQFF.

This chain connects TRBV4-1 to TRBJ2-7, with 7 bases fitting TRBD1. The CDR3 consists of 15 residues. J gave up 0 bases and V 1 base, and 3 bases lay outside the gene matches. The germline gives CDR1 MGHRA, CDR2 YSYEKL. DNA of the CDR3: TGCGCCAGCAGCCAAGTCGACAGGGTCTCCTACGAGCAGTACTTC. Amino acids: CASSQVDRVSYEQYF.

The chain couples TRBV7-6 to TRBJ1-5, with D maybe TRBD1 (6 bases). Trimming removed 1 base from V and 0 bases from J, with 13 bases in between. This CDR3 is built from 17 residues. The germline CDR1 and CDR2 sequences are SGHVS and FNYEAQ. CDR3 protein: CASSLDPGGISNQPQHF. The DNA for the CDR3 is TGTGCCAGCAGCTTAGATCCGGGGGGCATTAGCAATCAGCCCCAGCATTTT.

The J gene is TRBJ1-2, the V gene TRBV27; D gene ambiguous. This CDR3 is 13 amino acids long. V was cut by 5 bases and J by 7 bases, with 14 bases left in between. Germline V CDR1 and CDR2: MNHEY, SMNVEV (reference sequence). CDR3 bases: TGTGCCAGCAGTCCAGACCAACGGGGTGGCTACACCTTC. It encodes CASSPDQRGGYTF.

This chain connects TRBV6-6 to TRBJ2-7; TRBD1 is a possible D gene (5 bases). Trimming removed 2 bases from V and 2 bases from J, with 7 bases in between. CDR1 is MNHNY and CDR2 is SVGAGI in the germline V gene (reference sequence). There are 13 residues in the CDR3. Written as DNA, the CDR3 is TGTGCCAGCAGTTACGCAGGGCCCTACGAGCAGTACTTC. It translates to CASSYAGPYEQYF.

The V gene is TRBV15, the J gene TRBJ2-1; 10 positions agree with TRBD1. V lost 6 bases, J lost 6 bases, and 8 bases stayed unmatched. The germline gives CDR1 LNHNV, CDR2 YYDKDF (reference sequence). CDR3 size: 15 residues. The CDR3 is CATRSGQGLSNEQFF. CDR3 nucleotide sequence: TGTGCCACCAGGTCGGGACAGGGGTTGTCCAATGAGCAGTTCTTC. The full variable domain, rest sourced from reference TRBV15 and TRBJ2-1, is DAMVIQNPRYQVTQFGKPVTLSCSQTLNHNVMYWYQQKSSQAPKLLFHYYDKDFNNEADTPDNFQSRRPNTSFCFLDIRSPGLGDTAMYLCATRSGQGLSNEQFFGPGTRLTVL.

This clone was seen a handful of times. The V gene is TRBV19, the J gene TRBJ1-5, with a tentative D call TRBD1 (5 bases). The CDR3 length is 14 residues. V lost 3 bases and J 7 bases, leaving 13 bases between the germline ends. In germline, CDR1 is LNHDA, CDR2 SQIVND (reference sequence). The CDR3 reads CASSITGVGQPQHF. The CDR3 DNA sequence: TGTGCCAGTAGTATCACGGGGGTGGGGCAGCCCCAGCATTTT.

The chain combines TRBV5-6 with TRBJ1-2, with D unclear. The germline V gene has CDR1 SGHDT and CDR2 YYEEEE. This CDR3 region has 17 residues. Trimming removed 0 bases at V and 5 bases at J, with 20 bases between. CDR3 loop: CASSLGTHDTGAYGYTF. The CDR3 region has the DNA TGTGCCAGCAGCTTGGGGACCCACGATACGGGAGCTTATGGCTACACCTTC. The full variable domain, with the rest looked up from reference TRBV5-6 and TRBJ1-2, is DAGVTQSPTHLIKTRGQQVTLRCSPKSGHDTVSWYQQALGQGPQFIFQYYEEEERQRGNFPDRFSGHQFPNYSSELNVNALLLGDSALYLCASSLGTHDTGAYGYTFGSGTRLTVV.

V gene TRBV6-6 combines with J gene TRBJ2-1, with a weak D call TRBD1 (6 bases). This CDR3 region has 14 residues. Between the trimmed V and J ends, which lost 2 bases and 5 bases, there was a span of 10 bases. Per the germline V gene, CDR1 is MNHNY and CDR2 is SVGAGI (reference sequence). The CDR3 region is CASSYRKGDNEQFF. The CDR3 DNA reads as TGTGCCAGCAGTTACAGGAAGGGGGACAATGAGCAGTTCTTC.

V usage is TRBV7-9 and J usage is TRBJ2-1; TRBD1 agrees at 8 bases. The length of the CDR3 is 16 residues. The germline gives CDR1 SEHNR, CDR2 FQNEAQ (reference sequence). V was pared by 1 base and J by 5 bases, with 7 bases of the junction left unmatched. The CDR3: CASSLGDRGVDNEQFF. For the CDR3, the DNA is TGTGCCAGCAGCTTAGGAGACAGGGGTGTCGACAATGAGCAGTTCTTC.

This chain joins TRBV5-8 and TRBJ2-7; D remains ambiguous. The ends were cut back, 1 base at V and 4 bases at J, with 6 bases in the middle. The CDR3 is 12 amino acids. Per germline, CDR1 SGHTS and CDR2 YDEGEE. DNA of the CDR3: TGTGCCAGCAGCTTGAACAGATACGAGCAGTACTTC. It translates to CASSLNRYEQYF.

The count of this clone is one. Its ends do not fully match the called genes, so a read error is possible. V usage is TRBV4-3 and J usage is TRBJ2-3, with TRBD2 matching 11 bases. Germline V CDR1 and CDR2: LGHNA, YSLEER. This CDR3 contains 15 residues. CDR3 bases: TGCGCCAGCAGCCCCACTAGCGGGGGCACGGATACGCAGTATTTT. Its translation: CASSPTSGGTDTQYF.

The genes are TRBV11-3 and TRBJ2-2; 10 bases match TRBD1. Trimming cost V 5 bases and J 7 bases; bases outside gene matches: 4. The CDR3 extends over 14 amino acids. From germline, CDR1 is SGHNT and CDR2 YENEEA. CDR3 loop: CASSPGQGFGELFF. DNA for the CDR3: TGTGCCAGCAGCCCGGGACAGGGGTTCGGGGAGCTGTTTTTT.

The rearrangement joins TRBV15 to TRBJ2-2; 9 nucleotides line up with TRBD2. The V and J ends lost 4 bases and 0 bases, in that order; junction bases with no gene match: 15. The CDR3 sequence is 20 residues long. Per germline, CDR1 LNHNV and CDR2 YYDKDF (reference sequence). CDR3 sequence: CATSKIATSGPETNTGELFF. CDR3 nucleotides: TGTGCCACCAGCAAAATCGCGACTAGCGGACCAGAGACGAACACCGGGGAGCTGTTTTTT.

V is TRBV6-6 and J is TRBJ2-1; 7 bases map to TRBD1. Germline-derived CDR1 and CDR2 are MNHNY and SVGAGI (reference sequence). The V segment lost 6 bases and the J segment 10 bases; nucleotides outside the gene matches: 6. The CDR3 totals 12 residues. The CDR3 protein is CASSRLDREQFF. Here the CDR3 DNA reads TGTGCCAGCAGCCGACTGGACAGGGAGCAGTTCTTC.

This chain connects TRBV19 to TRBJ1-2; TRBD1 might be the D (6 bases). Trimming left V 7 bases short and J 7 bases short, with 19 bases between. The germline CDR1 and CDR2 sequences are LNHDA and SQIVND (reference sequence). The CDR3 is 14 residues long. The CDR3 nucleotides are TGTGCCAGTACCCTTGGGGCAGGGGTAAGTGGCTACACCTTC. Translation gives CASTLGAGVSGYTF.

The CDR3 here is CASSMIEGGYGYTF. CDR3 nucleotide sequence: TGTGCCAGTAGTATGATCGAAGGGGGCTACGGCTACACCTTC. V is TRBV19 and J is TRBJ1-2; 7 nucleotides line up with TRBD1. Trimming took 3 bases from V and 8 from J; bases not matched to a gene: 9. This CDR3 is built from 14 residues. Germline V gene lookup returns CDR1 LNHDA and CDR2 SQIVND (reference sequence).

The genes are TRBV7-8 and TRBJ2-1, with TRBD2 matching over 7 bases. Germline CDR1 and CDR2: SGHVS and FQNEAQ. The CDR3 spans 14 residues. Trimming at V came to 8 bases and at J to 2 bases, leaving 6 bases not matched to a gene. For the CDR3, the DNA is TGTGCCAGCTGCGTCGGGGGGACCTACAATGAGCAGTTCTTC. Translated: CASCVGGTYNEQFF.